The T cell receptor (beta chain) described here comes from a study of identical twins. Study-level results: Some out-of-frame alpha sequences were shared by twins, and these showed excess low generation probability. Cross-sectional statistics, not tracking of the same donors, supported the conclusions. Cord blood beta clonotypes that were abundant carried fewer insertions, and memory repertoires showed no such trend.

Germline lookup yields CDR1 MDHEN and CDR2 SYDVKM. The CDR3 consists of 13 residues. The V segment lost 6 bases and the J segment 10 bases; nucleotides outside the gene matches: 9. A universal primer site was created by template switching, with the cDNA bearing unique molecular identifiers. TCRdb independently ran MiXCR on the 5' RACE reads; one entry per CDR3 protein. The sample has approximately 700,000 distinct CDR3 sequences, around 6.1% seen once. This clonotype was recorded a few times. Its antigen is as yet unknown. The sample consisted of naive T cells sorted from blood. The rearrangement links TRBV28 to TRBJ2-1, with 7 bases fitting TRBD2. This receptor was identified in a man in his late teens or twenties in good health. CDR3 loop: CASRDNLADEQFF. CDR3 in DNA: TGTGCCAGCAGGGATAACCTAGCGGACGAGCAGTTCTTC.